A single sample is the source of the 12 T cell receptor beta chains below, sequenced in a study of response to subunit inactivated influenza vaccine. TCRdb independently ran MiXCR on the RT-PCR reads; one entry per CDR3 protein. The repertoire includes 610,000 or so distinct CDR3 sequences, approximately 15% of them detected once, and roughly 11% sits in the top ten. Sequencing used PBMCs from blood, obtained about 11 days after vaccination. The receptors here all came from a man in his fifties who received an inactivated influenza vaccine.

This chain uses TRBV2 with TRBJ1-5; 9 bases are shared with TRBD1. The CDR3 extends over 15 amino acids. Per germline, CDR1 SNHLY and CDR2 FYNNEI. V was pared by 6 bases and J by 6 bases, with 9 bases of the junction left unmatched. The DNA for the CDR3 is TGTGCCAGCAGGAGGAGACAGGGGGAAAGTCAGCCCCAGCATTTT. Its protein product is CASRRRQGESQPQHF.

The rearrangement joins TRBV19 to TRBJ2-7; D unclear. V gave up 8 bases and J gave up 6 bases, with 11 bases separating them. The CDR3 runs 11 residues. Germline V lookup: CDR1 LNHDA, CDR2 SQIVND (reference sequence). The CDR3 nucleotides are TGTGCCAGTCGTAGTGGGCCCGAGCAGTACTTC. Translated: CASRSGPEQYF. Drawing the rest from reference TRBV19 and TRBJ2-7, the complete variable domain is DGGITQSPKYLFRKEGQNVTLSCEQNLNHDAMYWYRQDPGQGLRLIYYSQIVNDFQKGDIAEGYSVSREKKESFPLTVTSAQKNPTAFYLCASRSGPEQYFGPGTRLTVT.

In its sample, this clonotype was seen a few times. V gene TRBV20-1 combines with J gene TRBJ2-3; 10 bases map to TRBD2. The J segment lost 3 bases and the V segment lost 3 bases, leaving 3 bases of the junction unmatched. The germline CDR1 and CDR2 sequences are DFQATT and SNEGSKA (reference sequence). The CDR3 contains 14 residues. CDR3 DNA: TGCAGTGCTAGGTATAGCGGGAGGACAGATACGCAGTATTTT. Protein product: CSARYSGRTDTQYF.

This clonotype was counted at least ten times. This rearrangement joins TRBV20-1 to TRBJ1-5, with 9 bases lining up with TRBD1. V was clipped by 0 bases and J by 1 base; unmatched bases: 7. Germline assignment: CDR1 DFQATT and CDR2 SNEGSKA (reference sequence). This CDR3 contains 17 residues. The CDR3 loop reads CSARDLLQGASNQPQHF. The DNA of the CDR3 is TGCAGTGCTAGAGACCTCCTACAGGGGGCAAGCAATCAGCCCCAGCATTTT.

This clonotype has more than one count but fewer than ten. CDR3 region: CASSLAGLGNTEAFF. The CDR3 coding sequence is TGCGCCAGCAGCTTGGCAGGGTTGGGGAACACTGAAGCTTTCTTT. This chain uses TRBV5-1 with TRBJ1-1; TRBD1 is a possible D gene (5 bases). The germline V gene encodes CDR1 SGHRS and CDR2 YFSETQ. The V and J ends lost 0 bases and 1 base respectively, with 10 bases between them. The CDR3 runs to 15 residues.

This clonotype was observed a handful of times. This rearrangement joins TRBV20-1 to TRBJ2-7; 8 bases are a match to TRBD1. The CDR3 has 15 residues. Germline assignment: CDR1 DFQATT and CDR2 SNEGSKA (reference sequence). V lost 2 bases, J lost 3 bases, and 9 bases stayed unmatched. CDR3 residues: CSARPPTGVFYEQYF. As DNA, the CDR3 is TGCAGTGCTAGACCCCCGACAGGGGTGTTCTACGAGCAGTACTTC.

This clonotype has at least ten counts. The chain uses TRBV5-1 and TRBJ2-5, with 7 bases matching TRBD2. V trimming: 2 bases; J trimming: 0 bases; junction bases outside the gene matches: 7. In germline, CDR1 is SGHRS, CDR2 YFSETQ. The CDR3 covers 16 residues. CDR3 sequence reads: CASSLTGGSYQETQYF. In DNA form, the CDR3 reads TGCGCCAGCAGCTTAACGGGGGGATCGTACCAAGAGACCCAGTACTTC.

The chain carries TRBV7-2 and TRBJ1-6; 7 nucleotides align to TRBD1. Unmatched junction bases numbered 5, after V lost 6 bases and J lost 9 bases. CDR1 is SGHTA, CDR2 FQGNSA, per germline. The CDR3 has 13 amino acids. CDR3 coding DNA: TGTGCCAGCAGAGGACAGGAGCCTTCACCCCTCCACTTT. Translating gives CASRGQEPSPLHF.

The table lists this clonotype with a few counts. The CDR3, as DNA: TGTGCCAGCAGCTTAGATCAGGCTAGGGAGCAGTTCTTC. It translates to CASSLDQAREQFF. V and J are TRBV11-2 and TRBJ2-1; D call uncertain. V lost 0 bases, J lost 10 bases, and 10 bases lay in between. The CDR3 is 13 amino acids. CDR1 and CDR2 (germline): SGHAT, FQNNGV.

This clonotype appeared many times. This rearrangement joins TRBV11-2 to TRBJ2-7; 8 positions match TRBD2. Trimming took 1 base from V and 2 from J; bases not matched to a gene: 10. The CDR3 extends over 17 amino acids. Germline-derived CDR1 and CDR2 are SGHAT and FQNNGV. The CDR3 sequence: CASSLGVRAGVPYEQYF. The CDR3 DNA is TGTGCCAGCAGCTTAGGGGTAAGAGCGGGAGTTCCCTACGAGCAGTACTTC. The full variable domain, its missing parts supplied by reference TRBV11-2 and TRBJ2-7, is EAGVAQSPRYKIIEKRQSVAFWCNPISGHATLYWYQQILGQGPKLLIQFQNNGVVDDSQLPKDRFSAERLKGVDSTLKIQPAKLEDSAVYLCASSLGVRAGVPYEQYFGPGTRLTVT.

The chain recombines TRBV15 with TRBJ2-7; no firm D call. Germline V gives CDR1 LNHNV, CDR2 YYDKDF (reference sequence). Trimming took off 0 bases at V and 2 bases at J, with 14 bases between the two ends. The length of the CDR3 is 16 residues. Written as DNA, the CDR3 is TGTGCCACCAGCAGAGATCAAAGGACGGCAACCTACGAGCAGTACTTC. Protein product: CATSRDQRTATYEQYF.

The chain links TRBV20-1 to TRBJ1-2; D remains unclear. V was trimmed by 6 bases and J by 4 bases, leaving 6 bases between them. Germline values: CDR1 DFQATT, CDR2 SNEGSKA (reference sequence). This CDR3 is 10 amino acids long. This CDR3 reads CSAEAYGYTF. The CDR3 bases are TGCAGTGCGGAGGCCTATGGCTACACCTTC.